The entry that follows covers one T cell receptor (beta chain) sequence. The antigen remains undetermined. In the same sample, other DNA sequences code for this CDR3. This entry is derived from a study of graft-versus-host responses after intestinal transplantation. Sequenced by immunoSEQ multiplex PCR; TCRdb stores in-frame clones only, minus some. The sample has 90,000 to 150,000 clones, 85% to 95% seen once. Trimming shortened V by 0 bases and J by 0 bases, and 2 bases separated the two germline ends. Per the germline V gene, CDR1 is SGDLS and CDR2 is YYNGEE. The CDR3 length is 13 residues. The chain is built from TRBV9 and TRBJ2-3; D is unclear. The receptor was derived from a human donor who received an intestinal transplant. Specimen: unstimulated CD4+ T cells sorted from spleen or lymph node cells, collected before intestinal transplant. The CDR3 DNA follows: TGTGCCAGCAGCGTAGGTAGCACAGATACGCAGTATTTT. This codes for CASSVGSTDTQYF.